This passage covers 12 T cell receptor beta chains from one sample sequenced in a study of cytomegalovirus exposure and HLA in healthy donors. This table comes from immunoSEQ multiplex PCR, and its TCRdb copy is limited to in-frame clones, with some not included. The sample includes some 83,000 clones, about 93% seen only once; the top ten take less than 2.5%. The sample consisted of PBMCs. The receptor source for this set is a woman aged 18 to 35 in good health and CMV-seronegative.

The chain links TRBV18 to TRBJ2-1; 10 nucleotides match TRBD2. Trimming at V came to 2 bases and at J to 4 bases, leaving 14 bases not matched to a gene. CDR3 length equals 19 residues. Per the germline V gene, CDR1 is KGHSH and CDR2 is LQKENI. CDR3 in amino acids: CASSPTSVSSGSHYNEQFF. CDR3 nucleotides: TGTGCCAGCTCACCAACTAGTGTGTCTAGCGGGAGTCATTACAATGAGCAGTTCTTC.

CDR3 sequence (DNA): TGTGCCAGCAGTGTGCGGGGAGGTCAGCCCCAGCATTTT. Amino acids: CASSVRGGQPQHF. The rearrangement links TRBV6-4 to TRBJ1-5; D is undetermined. Deletions cut 4 bases from V and 6 bases from J, with 10 bases between. The V gene's germline CDR1 is MRHNA and CDR2 SNTAGT. CDR3 size: 13 residues.

The rearrangement joins TRBV30 to TRBJ2-1; 14 bases match TRBD2. Looked up from germline, CDR1 is GTSNPN and CDR2 is SVGIG (reference sequence). The CDR3 is made up of 17 amino acids. The V and J ends lost 5 bases and 2 bases, in that order; junction bases with no gene match: 8. CDR3 region: CAWAGLAGVRPYNEQFF. The CDR3 DNA is TGTGCCTGGGCGGGACTAGCGGGAGTAAGGCCCTACAATGAGCAGTTCTTC.

This chain links TRBV30 with TRBJ1-3, with D tentatively TRBD1 (6 bases). The CDR3 length is 13 residues. V was cut by 7 bases and J by 0 bases, with 10 bases left in between. CDR1 and CDR2 (germline): GTSNPN, SVGIG (reference sequence). In nucleotides, the CDR3 is TGTGCCTCAACACAGGGCTCTGGAAACACCATATATTTT. Residues: CASTQGSGNTIYF.

The chain carries TRBV4-2 and TRBJ2-4; weak D call: TRBD1 (6 bases). The CDR3 covers 18 residues. The germline V gene encodes CDR1 LGHNA and CDR2 YNFKEQ. The V and J ends lost 1 base and 3 bases respectively, with 19 bases between them. The CDR3 DNA reads as TGTGCCAGCAGCCAAGCTGGGGGCGCGTTATCCTTCAAAAACATTCAGTACTTC. Translated, it gives CASSQAGGALSFKNIQYF.

J is TRBJ1-5 and V is TRBV19, with D maybe TRBD1 (6 bases). The germline V gene has CDR1 LNHDA and CDR2 SQIVND (reference sequence). The V gene lost 4 bases and the J gene lost 6 bases, with 10 bases spanning the gap. The length of the CDR3 is 13 residues. CDR3 nucleotides: TGTGCCAGTAGTAGGGGGCTTGGTCAGCCCCAGCATTTT. Translated, it gives CASSRGLGQPQHF.

This chain connects TRBV4-3 to TRBJ2-5; TRBD2 is a possible D gene (5 bases). Trimming removed 0 bases at V and 4 bases at J, with 12 bases between. CDR3 length equals 15 residues. In germline, CDR1 is LGHNA, CDR2 YSLEER. CDR3 residues: CASSQDLGMGETQYF. The CDR3 DNA sequence: TGCGCCAGCAGCCAAGATCTCGGGATGGGAGAGACCCAGTACTTC.

The chain uses TRBV6-4 and TRBJ2-2; a possible D gene is TRBD2 (5 bases). CDR1 and CDR2 (germline): MRHNA, SNTAGT. The CDR3 extends over 15 amino acids. Trimming took 5 bases from V and 2 from J, leaving 12 bases between them. This CDR3 is CASSPGLLNTGELFF. DNA for the CDR3: TGTGCCAGCAGTCCCGGACTGCTAAACACCGGGGAGCTGTTTTTT.

This clone occurred once. This chain links TRBV7-9 with TRBJ2-3; no clear D. V lost 1 base and J 3 bases, leaving 14 bases between the germline ends. Germline CDR1 reads SEHNR; CDR2 reads FQNEAQ (reference sequence). This CDR3 spans 16 amino acids. The CDR3 DNA reads as TGTGCCAGCAGCTTAGGTCTGCGAGAAAGTACAGATACGCAGTATTTT. It yields the protein CASSLGLRESTDTQYF.

The chain recombines TRBV5-1 with TRBJ1-4; D remains unclear. CDR1 and CDR2 (germline): SGHRS, YFSETQ. The CDR3 consists of 16 residues. V shed 3 bases and J shed 3 bases, with 15 bases lying between them. The CDR3 spells CASSWGERTSNEKLFF. DNA for the CDR3: TGCGCCAGCAGCTGGGGAGAGAGAACTTCTAATGAAAAACTGTTTTTT.

The V gene is TRBV4-1, the J gene TRBJ1-5, with unresolved D. CDR3 length: 13 residues. Germline CDR1 is MGHRA and CDR2 is YSYEKL. Trimming stripped 6 bases from V and 5 bases from J, with 11 bases between. DNA of the CDR3: TGCGCCAGCAGTCAGACTGAGTATCAGCCCCAGCATTTT. Amino acid sequence: CASSQTEYQPQHF.

The rearrangement uses TRBV4-2 and TRBJ2-1, with 8 bases fitting TRBD2. This CDR3 comprises 17 residues. Germline V gene sequence: CDR1 LGHNA, CDR2 YNFKEQ. J gave up 10 bases and V 0 bases, and 14 bases lay outside the gene matches. The CDR3 is CASSQDRAGGPLGEQFF. The CDR3 nucleotides are TGTGCCAGCAGCCAAGATCGCGCGGGGGGACCCCTCGGGGAGCAGTTCTTC.